These 5 T cell receptor beta chains share one sample of origin, sequenced in a study of shared clonotypes between healthy human individuals. Clones were sequenced by immunoSEQ multiplex PCR, and TCRdb holds only the in-frame ones, with some missing. This table holds about 1 million clones, around 74% found once. Input material: memory CD4+ T cells sorted from blood. Described subset: CD45RA-negative fraction. All receptors derive from a man between 18 and 35 years old in good health.

The chain carries TRBV6-5 and TRBJ1-2; no definite D call. V lost 9 bases and J 2 bases, leaving 13 bases between the germline ends. Germline loops: CDR1 MNHEY, CDR2 SVGAGI. This CDR3 region has 13 residues. The CDR3 reads CASRAGSNYGYTF. In DNA, the CDR3 is TGTGCCAGTCGGGCGGGGAGCAACTATGGCTACACCTTC.

This chain uses TRBV7-2 with TRBJ2-1; 10 bases are shared with TRBD1. The V gene end was trimmed by 2 bases and the J gene end by 4 bases; junction bases not matched to a gene: 5. CDR3 length equals 16 residues. Germline V gene data show CDR1 as SGHTA and CDR2 as FQGNSA. CDR3 region: CASSLRTGGFYNEQFF. The CDR3 DNA sequence: TGTGCCAGCAGCTTACGGACAGGGGGATTTTACAATGAGCAGTTCTTC.

This clone was seen ten or more times. CDR3 in amino acids: CAWSTGGGRYNEQFF. CDR3 coding DNA: TGTGCCTGGAGTACTGGCGGGGGAAGATACAATGAGCAGTTCTTC. The chain carries TRBV30 and TRBJ2-1; 7 nucleotides agree with TRBD2. After removal of 2 bases from V and 4 bases from J, the junction contained 8 bases not matched to a gene. CDR1 and CDR2 (germline): GTSNPN, SVGIG (reference sequence). This CDR3 is built from 15 residues.

J is TRBJ2-6 and V is TRBV18; possible D gene TRBD1, 6 bases. This CDR3 contains 18 residues. V dropped 0 bases and J dropped 0 bases, with 12 bases sitting between them. Germline CDR1 is KGHSH and CDR2 is LQKENI. The CDR3 region has the DNA TGTGCCAGCTCACCACCCAGGGGTCGAATCTCTGGGGCCAACGTCCTGACTTTC. Translated, it gives CASSPPRGRISGANVLTF.

This chain uses TRBV4-3 with TRBJ2-6, with 8 bases aligning to TRBD2. This CDR3 has 21 residues. Trimming cost V 1 base and J 2 bases; bases outside gene matches: 16. The germline CDR1 and CDR2 sequences are LGHNA and YSLEER. In nucleotides, the CDR3 is TGCGCCAGCAGCCAAGTTAGGCCGGGAGGGCCTCTAAAAGCTGGGGCCAACGTCCTGACTTTC. It codes for CASSQVRPGGPLKAGANVLTF.